This note documents a single T cell receptor (beta chain) sequence. The antigen remains undetermined. Profiled with immunoSEQ multiplex PCR; TCRdb holds only in-frame clones, not every one. The sample carries 55,000 to 85,000 clones, 85% to 90% recorded once. Germline assignment: CDR1 SGHTA and CDR2 FQGNSA. V dropped 5 bases and J dropped 9 bases, with 21 bases sitting between them. This CDR3 has 15 residues. This record belongs to a study of PD-L1 blockade in urothelial cancer. Study summary: It was in the mid-2010s that patients started atezolizumab at 1,200 mg intravenously every 3 weeks. Investigators checked blood 3 weeks (second dose) and 6 weeks after treatment start. T cells were recovered from blood samples at a median of 141,255.

Broader study findings: It was durable-benefit patients whose tumor-associated blood clones expanded more at 3 weeks.

The receptor was isolated from a man aged 60-69 years with urothelial cancer. The sample here was PBMCs, taken around atezolizumab (anti-PD-L1) treatment. The chain carries TRBV7-2 and TRBJ2-3; tentatively, D is TRBD1 (6 bases). CDR3 nucleotide sequence: TGTGCCAGCAGCCCTGTCCCGGGACACGGCGCCACGCAGTATTTT. It codes for CASSPVPGHGATQYF.